These 25 T cell receptor beta chains were sequenced from one sample in a study of T cells after posttransplantation cyclophosphamide. Libraries were prepared by immunoSEQ multiplex PCR; TCRdb keeps only in-frame clonotypes and omits some of them. The sample comprises some 33,000 clones, 75% to 95% of which are singletons, and 0.1% to 0.12% rests with the top ten. Cells defined as naive were viable CD3+CD4+ or CD3+CD8+ and CCR7+CD45RA+CD45RO-CD95-CD27+CD28+. The sample was naive CD4+ T cells sorted from blood. The receptors were gathered from a man aged 25 to 40 in good health and a related stem cell transplant donor.

J is TRBJ2-5 and V is TRBV28; D is undetermined. CDR3 length: 14 amino acids. V shed 5 bases and J shed 2 bases, with 12 bases lying between them. Germline V CDR1 and CDR2: MDHEN, SYDVKM. CDR3 region: CASSVQRGQETQYF. DNA for the CDR3: TGTGCCAGCAGTGTTCAACGCGGACAAGAGACCCAGTACTTC.

The gene calls are TRBV7-2 and TRBJ2-3, with 11 nucleotides matching TRBD2. V shed 5 bases and J 4 bases; nucleotides not matched to a gene: 8. Germline assignment: CDR1 SGHTA and CDR2 FQGNSA. The length of the CDR3 is 16 residues. CDR3 protein: CASSPRLAGGADTQYF. The CDR3 DNA reads TGTGCCAGCAGCCCCCGTCTAGCGGGGGGTGCAGATACGCAGTATTTT.

This clone was picked up a small number of times. V usage is TRBV19 and J usage is TRBJ2-1; TRBD2 is a possible D gene (6 bases). Germline V gene lookup returns CDR1 LNHDA and CDR2 SQIVND (reference sequence). This CDR3 is 16 amino acids long. Trimming pared 0 bases from V and 9 bases from J, leaving 18 bases between. Written as DNA, the CDR3 is TGTGCCAGTAGTATAGATTCGGCGGGGACCCCCGGTGAGCAGTTCTTC. This translates into CASSIDSAGTPGEQFF. Combining the CDR3 with reference TRBV19 and TRBJ2-1 gives the whole variable domain DGGITQSPKYLFRKEGQNVTLSCEQNLNHDAMYWYRQDPGQGLRLIYYSQIVNDFQKGDIAEGYSVSREKKESFPLTVTSAQKNPTAFYLCASSIDSAGTPGEQFFGPGTRLTVL.

The J gene is TRBJ1-3, the V gene TRBV6-1; D is ambiguous. The CDR3 totals 15 residues. CDR1 and CDR2 (germline): MNHNS, SASEGT. V gave up 6 bases and J gave up 0 bases, with 12 bases separating them. The CDR3 region is CASSLTSDSGNTIYF. As DNA, the CDR3 is TGTGCCAGCAGCCTGACTTCAGACTCTGGAAACACCATATATTTT.

This chain uses TRBV7-6 with TRBJ2-5, with 8 bases that match TRBD2. Trimming at V came to 0 bases and at J to 9 bases, leaving 3 bases not matched to a gene. The germline gives CDR1 SGHVS, CDR2 FNYEAQ. The CDR3 is made up of 13 amino acids. The CDR3 nucleotides are TGTGCCAGCAGCTTAGCGCGGGGGGATCCCCAGTACTTC. The encoded protein is CASSLARGDPQYF.

V gene TRBV29-1 combines with J gene TRBJ1-1, with 9 bases that match TRBD1. CDR3 length: 20 amino acids. The germline V gene has CDR1 SQVTM and CDR2 ANQGSEA. Unmatched junction bases numbered 23, after V lost 6 bases and J lost 0 bases. The CDR3 bases are TGCAGCGTCGTTGACAGGGGGAAAGACCATCGCGTGTGGATGAACACTGAAGCTTTCTTT. Encoded protein: CSVVDRGKDHRVWMNTEAFF.

The genes are TRBV5-1 and TRBJ1-1; no firm D call. This CDR3 spans 14 amino acids. The V end was cut by 0 bases, the J end by 4 bases, with 10 bases between. The germline V gene encodes CDR1 SGHRS and CDR2 YFSETQ. Written as DNA, the CDR3 is TGCGCCAGCAGCTTGGGTCCGTCGGGCACTGAAGCTTTCTTT. This translates into CASSLGPSGTEAFF.

The V gene is TRBV2, the J gene TRBJ1-5; a weak D match, TRBD1 (5 bases). V was cut by 4 bases and J by 5 bases, with 9 bases left in between. CDR1 and CDR2 (germline): SNHLY, FYNNEI. This CDR3 spans 13 amino acids. The CDR3: CASSAGRDQPQHF. The CDR3 region has the DNA TGTGCCAGCAGTGCGGGCAGGGATCAGCCCCAGCATTTT.

DNA for the CDR3: TGCGCCAGCAGCTTGGTGGGAGGGGGACAGCCCCAGCATTTT. Translation: CASSLVGGGQPQHF. J is TRBJ1-5 and V is TRBV5-1; maybe TRBD1 (6 bases). This CDR3 has 14 residues. V lost 0 bases and J lost 7, with 11 bases in between. The germline gives CDR1 SGHRS, CDR2 YFSETQ.

About this clone: One end of the junction fails to match germline, which may point to a read error. The rearrangement links TRBV10-3 to TRBJ2-7, with 9 bases lining up with TRBD1. CDR1 is ENHRY and CDR2 is SYGVKD in the germline V gene. The CDR3 has 16 amino acids. CDR3: CAIRPRVGQGIYGQYF. In DNA, the CDR3 is TGTGCCATCAGGCCTCGGGTCGGACAGGGGATCTACGGGCAGTACTTC.

This sequence joins TRBV2 and TRBJ2-7; TRBD1 is a possible D gene (5 bases). The CDR3 is 15 residues long. Germline values: CDR1 SNHLY, CDR2 FYNNEI. V shed 2 bases and J shed 0 bases, with 11 bases lying between them. For the CDR3, the DNA is TGTGCCAGCAGTGAAAGGGCAGGGTCCTCCTACGAGCAGTACTTC. It yields the protein CASSERAGSSYEQYF.

This chain uses TRBV5-4 with TRBJ1-2, with D tentatively TRBD1 (5 bases). V lost 0 bases and J 5 bases, leaving 8 bases between the germline ends. The CDR3 length is 13 residues. Germline assignment: CDR1 SGHNT and CDR2 YYREEE (reference sequence). CDR3 coding DNA: TGTGCCAGCAGCTTGGGACAGTCTTATGGCTACACCTTC. Translating gives CASSLGQSYGYTF.

This clone came up a few times. The V call is TRBV6-6, the J call TRBJ1-6; D call uncertain. Trimming shortened V by 2 bases and J by 8 bases, and 16 bases separated the two germline ends. CDR1 is MNHNY and CDR2 is SVGAGI in the germline V gene (reference sequence). CDR3 length: 16 amino acids. The CDR3 reads CASSYGHQAWDSPLHF. In DNA form, the CDR3 reads TGTGCCAGCAGTTACGGGCACCAGGCGTGGGATTCACCCCTCCACTTT.

The rearrangement joins TRBV2 to TRBJ1-1; D gene uncertain. V lost 4 bases to trimming and J lost 5 bases, with 17 bases between them. Per germline, CDR1 SNHLY and CDR2 FYNNEI. This CDR3 is built from 15 residues. The CDR3 coding sequence is TGTGCCAGCAGTGGAGTTGGAGGGTCGGCGACTGAAGCTTTCTTT. It codes for CASSGVGGSATEAFF.

J is TRBJ1-2 and V is TRBV27; 8 bases fit TRBD1. The CDR3 sequence is 14 residues long. V was pared by 6 bases and J by 6 bases, with 9 bases of the junction left unmatched. CDR1 and CDR2 from the germline V gene are MNHEY and SMNVEV (reference sequence). CDR3 bases: TGTGCCAGCAGCCCTCTTGGACAGGGTAATGGCTACACCTTC. Translation: CASSPLGQGNGYTF.

This rearrangement joins TRBV27 to TRBJ2-7, with 8 positions matching TRBD1. V shed 7 bases, J shed 6 bases, and the junction held 17 bases outside the gene matches. Per germline, CDR1 MNHEY and CDR2 SMNVEV (reference sequence). This CDR3 contains 16 residues. The DNA for the CDR3 is TGTGCCAGCATTCCCATCGCGACAGGGGCAAATGCCGAGCAGTACTTC. This gives the protein CASIPIATGANAEQYF.

The CDR3, as DNA: TGTGCCAGTAGTCCCGAGGCAGGGGCCACAGATACGCAGTATTTT. It is translated as CASSPEAGATDTQYF. The chain joins TRBV19 to TRBJ2-3; D is possibly TRBD1 (6 bases). There are 15 residues in the CDR3. The germline CDR1 and CDR2 sequences are LNHDA and SQIVND (reference sequence). V shed 5 bases and J shed 2 bases, with 14 bases lying between them.

The rearrangement joins TRBV15 to TRBJ1-6; a possible D gene is TRBD1 (5 bases). Germline V gene lookup returns CDR1 LNHNV and CDR2 YYDKDF (reference sequence). Trimming removed 0 bases from V and 2 bases from J, with 5 bases in between. The CDR3 has 15 residues. CDR3 residues: CATSRDRAYNSPLHF. The CDR3 bases are TGTGCCACCAGCAGAGACAGGGCCTATAATTCACCCCTCCACTTT.

The rearrangement uses TRBV7-9 and TRBJ2-7; possibly TRBD2 for D (7 bases). Germline V gene data show CDR1 as SEHNR and CDR2 as FQNEAQ (reference sequence). V was clipped by 3 bases and J by 3 bases, with 12 bases between them. The CDR3 loop spans 14 amino acids. The CDR3: CASSFRRGHYEQYF. In DNA, the CDR3 is TGTGCCAGCAGCTTCAGGCGGGGGCACTACGAGCAGTACTTC.

The chain joins TRBV6-5 to TRBJ1-6; a weak D match, TRBD1 (6 bases). In germline, CDR1 is MNHEY, CDR2 SVGAGI. This CDR3 has 15 amino acids. The germline V and J ends were trimmed by 4 bases and 2 bases, with 9 bases remaining between them. CDR3 protein: CASSSGVTYNSPLHF. CDR3 coding DNA: TGTGCCAGCAGTTCAGGGGTGACCTATAATTCACCCCTCCACTTT.

The rearrangement uses TRBV6-1 and TRBJ1-5; D is undetermined. Germline V gene sequence: CDR1 MNHNS, CDR2 SASEGT. The V end lost 2 bases, the J end lost 11 bases, and 16 bases lay between the germline ends. The CDR3 runs to 14 residues. This CDR3 is CASSENGSDGSQHF. The CDR3 bases are TGTGCCAGCAGTGAAAATGGATCCGACGGGTCCCAGCATTTT.

The genes are TRBV9 and TRBJ2-5; D remains ambiguous. CDR3 length: 13 residues. Trimming pared 0 bases from V and 1 base from J, leaving 4 bases between. Per germline, CDR1 SGDLS and CDR2 YYNGEE. The CDR3 region has the DNA TGTGCCAGCAGCGTAGCCAGCCAAGAGACCCAGTACTTC. Protein sequence: CASSVASQETQYF.

The chain joins TRBV4-1 to TRBJ2-1; D not certain. The CDR3 consists of 15 residues. Germline V gives CDR1 MGHRA, CDR2 YSYEKL. Trimming stripped 1 base from V and 0 bases from J, with 7 bases between. DNA of the CDR3: TGCGCCAGCAGCCAAGTGGGCATCTCCTACAATGAGCAGTTCTTC. This gives the protein CASSQVGISYNEQFF.

The J gene is TRBJ2-5, the V gene TRBV7-9, with D possibly matching TRBD1 (5 bases). Looked up from germline, CDR1 is SEHNR and CDR2 is FQNEAQ (reference sequence). V was pared by 0 bases and J by 2 bases, with 13 bases between. This CDR3 comprises 16 residues. This chain's CDR3 is CASSLAGQVRQETQYF. CDR3 nucleotide sequence: TGTGCCAGCAGCTTAGCAGGACAAGTCCGACAAGAGACCCAGTACTTC.

The chain has TRBV5-1 and TRBJ2-5, with 10 bases that match TRBD2. The length of the CDR3 is 16 residues. With V trimmed by 0 bases and J by 2 bases, 4 bases remained unmatched. Germline V gene lookup returns CDR1 SGHRS and CDR2 YFSETQ. CDR3 nucleotide sequence: TGCGCCAGCAGCTTGGAGGCTAGCGGGGGTCAAGAGACCCAGTACTTC. This gives the protein CASSLEASGGQETQYF.